This note documents a single T cell receptor beta chain sequence. Its antigen is unknown. This specimen comes from a study of cytomegalovirus exposure and HLA in healthy donors. Study-wide findings and caveats: V segments that were indistinguishable, TRBV6-2 and TRBV6-3 among them, were omitted from analysis.

This CDR3 spans 12 amino acids. Germline V CDR1 and CDR2: SGHRS, YFSETQ. Trimming removed 0 bases from V and 12 bases from J, with 9 bases in between. PCR used 60 Vbeta primers and 13 Jbeta primers. Here immunoSEQ multiplex PCR was the method, and the copy in TCRdb shows in-frame clones only, minus some. The sample lists 100,000 to 130,000 clones, roughly 72% seen once, with about 8% in the top ten. The sequence was obtained from a man aged 25-40 years in good health and CMV-seronegative. The V and J genes are TRBV5-1 and TRBJ2-2; D call uncertain. What was sequenced was PBMCs. This CDR3 is CASSLAGGQLFF. CDR3 in DNA: TGCGCCAGCAGCTTGGCAGGTGGGCAGCTGTTTTTT.